These 12 T cell receptor beta chains were all obtained from the same sample, sequenced in a study of T cell responses to AZD1222 COVID-19 vaccine. Repertoires were generated with immunoSEQ multiplex PCR, while TCRdb's copy carries only in-frame clones and drops some. The profile shows approximately 190,000 clones, 85% to 95% of them singletons. The sequencing here drew on peripheral blood, taken 28 days after the second AZD1222 dose. The source of these receptors is an adult who received the AZD1222 COVID-19 vaccine.

CDR3 nucleotides: TGTGCCAGCAGCCGGGGCCTGGGCAATCAGCCCCAGCATTTT. It encodes CASSRGLGNQPQHF. The chain combines TRBV6-5 with TRBJ1-5, with D perhaps matching TRBD1 (5 bases). There are 14 residues in the CDR3. The germline V gene encodes CDR1 MNHEY and CDR2 SVGAGI. V shed 6 bases and J shed 2 bases, with 11 bases lying between them.

This chain uses TRBV27 with TRBJ1-4; 7 nucleotides line up with TRBD1. J was trimmed by 2 bases and V by 6 bases; bases with no gene match: 18. CDR1 and CDR2 from the germline V gene are MNHEY and SMNVEV (reference sequence). The CDR3 has 19 amino acids. DNA for the CDR3: TGTGCCAGCAGCCCGATTTCCAAGGGGGCACCCGCCACTAATGAAAAACTGTTTTTT. This translates into CASSPISKGAPATNEKLFF.

The count of this clone is one. V and J are TRBV9 and TRBJ1-1; no definite D call. The germline CDR1 and CDR2 sequences are SGDLS and YYNGEE. The V gene lost 0 bases and the J gene lost 4 bases, with 13 bases spanning the gap. The CDR3 has 15 residues. The CDR3 nucleotides are TGTGCCAGCAGCGTAGCTCGGAGCGGAAGCACTGAAGCTTTCTTT. It encodes CASSVARSGSTEAFF.

The chain employs TRBV28 and TRBJ2-7; the D gene could be TRBD1 or TRBD2 (6 bases each). The CDR3 contains 18 residues. The V end lost 1 base, the J end lost 3 bases, and 22 bases lay between the germline ends. Germline CDR1 and CDR2: MDHEN and SYDVKM. The CDR3 sequence is CASSLLRRGILQNYEQYF. In DNA, the CDR3 is TGTGCCAGCAGTTTATTGCGGAGGGGGATACTGCAAAACTACGAGCAGTACTTC.

The chain couples TRBV5-4 to TRBJ1-2, with TRBD1 as a possible D gene (6 bases). With 0 bases removed from V and 4 bases from J, the gap between germline ends came to 7 bases. CDR3 length: 13 residues. Germline V CDR1 and CDR2: SGHNT, YYREEE (reference sequence). The CDR3: CASSLAGVYGYTF. Here the CDR3 DNA reads TGTGCCAGCAGCTTGGCAGGGGTCTATGGCTACACCTTC.

The chain combines TRBV18 with TRBJ1-2; D gene unclear. CDR1 is KGHSH and CDR2 is LQKENI in the germline V gene. CDR3 length: 12 residues. V shed 3 bases and J shed 4 bases, with 6 bases lying between them. The CDR3 DNA follows: TGTGCCAGCTCACCGGGGTCCTATGGCTACACCTTC. This translates into CASSPGSYGYTF.

The chain couples TRBV12-3 or TRBV12-4 to TRBJ1-2, with D uncertain. The CDR3 sequence is 12 residues long. V was clipped by 2 bases and J by 7 bases, with 8 bases between them. This CDR3 is CASSLSGSGYTF. CDR3 coding DNA: TGTGCCAGCAGTTTATCGGGGAGTGGCTACACCTTC.

V is TRBV6-1 and J is TRBJ1-5; TRBD1 matches at 10 bases. The CDR3 length is 16 residues. The germline V gene encodes CDR1 MNHNS and CDR2 SASEGT. The J segment lost 4 bases and the V segment lost 2 bases, leaving 5 bases of the junction unmatched. The CDR3 DNA sequence: TGTGCCAGCAGTGAATTTGGGACAGGGGTAAATCAGCCCCAGCATTTT. Protein: CASSEFGTGVNQPQHF.

This clone has just a few counts. V gene TRBV2 combines with J gene TRBJ1-1, with D possibly TRBD1 on 5 matching bases. Looked up from germline, CDR1 is SNHLY and CDR2 is FYNNEI. The CDR3 has 15 residues. Trimming pared 5 bases from V and 1 base from J, leaving 14 bases between. The CDR3 protein is CASSLSRGENTEAFF. Written as DNA, the CDR3 is TGTGCCAGCAGTCTTTCGCGAGGGGAGAACACTGAAGCTTTCTTT.

This rearrangement joins TRBV6-2 or TRBV6-3 to TRBJ2-2; the match to TRBD2 covers 8 bases. Germline lookup yields CDR1 MNHEY and CDR2 SVGEGT. Trimming cost V 6 bases and J 4 bases; bases outside gene matches: 13. This CDR3 is 17 amino acids long. The CDR3 loop is CASSRRGSGESTGELFF. CDR3 bases: TGTGCCAGCAGCCGCCGGGGTAGCGGGGAGAGCACCGGGGAGCTGTTTTTT.

The chain recombines TRBV18 with TRBJ1-5; D gene unclear. The length of the CDR3 is 13 residues. Deletions cut 3 bases from V and 8 bases from J, with 11 bases between. Germline V gives CDR1 KGHSH, CDR2 LQKENI. The CDR3 protein is CASSPPDREPQHF. CDR3 sequence (DNA): TGTGCCAGCTCACCGCCCGACCGGGAGCCCCAGCATTTT.

V gene TRBV7-2 combines with J gene TRBJ2-3; no firm D call. Between the trimmed V and J ends, which lost 5 bases and 1 base, there was a span of 13 bases. The CDR3 spans 15 residues. Looked up from germline, CDR1 is SGHTA and CDR2 is FQGNSA. In DNA, the CDR3 is TGTGCCAGCAGCCCTCAGACAAGCCGCACAGATACGCAGTATTTT. Its protein is CASSPQTSRTDTQYF. Filled out from reference TRBV7-2 and TRBJ2-3, the complete variable domain reads GAGVSQSPSNKVTEKGKDVELRCDPISGHTALYWYRQSLGQGLEFLIYFQGNSAPDKSGLPSDRFSAERTGGSVSTLTIQRTQQEDSAVYLCASSPQTSRTDTQYFGPGTRLTVL.